This TCR beta chain was identified in a study of blood T cells in healthy people across ages. CDR3 size: 13 residues. Germline V gene lookup returns CDR1 ENHRY and CDR2 SYGVKD. The junction had 9 bases not matched to a gene; V was cut back by 4 bases and J by 15 bases. With each sample, at least 5.5 micrograms of total RNA were extracted. Using a J-beta primer mix together with a sample-barcoded 5' primer, a second PCR was run for about 7 to 12 cycles. Template switching added a 12-random-nucleotide identifier to every cDNA molecule. TCRdb analysed the 5' RACE reads with MiXCR anew, one entry per CDR3 protein. The sample has around 1,000,000 distinct CDR3 sequences, under 30% seen once. The same data also contributed to another study, on T cells of mothers and their children.

This TCR derives from a girl aged 2 to 10 in good health. The V and J genes are TRBV10-3 and TRBJ1-4, with 9 positions matching TRBD1. Material for sequencing was blood. The CDR3 protein is CAISVRRDRELFF. The CDR3 DNA reads as TGTGCCATCAGTGTTCGGAGGGACAGGGAATTGTTTTTT.